This T cell receptor beta chain was sequenced during a study of patients and donors after allogeneic stem cell transplantation. TCRdb ran MiXCR on the RT-PCR reads and lists one entry per CDR3 protein. In the table there are under 200,000 distinct CDR3 sequences, 20% to 25% of which are singletons. This clonotype has a count of ten or more. Per the germline V gene, CDR1 is WSHSY and CDR2 is SAAADI. V lost 0 bases and J lost 0, with 5 bases in between. The CDR3 is 14 residues long. The V and J genes are TRBV10-2 and TRBJ1-2; D remains unclear. The source is a human donor who was either an allogeneic HSCT recipient or a stem cell or donor lymphocyte infusion donor (not recorded which). It is not recorded whose cells these are; they may come from a transplant donor. Material: blood, either unsorted or a sorted T cell fraction (not recorded which). Here the CDR3 DNA reads TGCGCCAGCAGTGAGTCTCCTGCTAACTATGGCTACACCTTC. Its translation: CASSESPANYGYTF.